This T cell receptor (beta chain) appears in the sequencing data of a study of blood T cell repertoires in COVID-19. Study-wide background: Samples representing acute and convalescent COVID-19 were sourced from the United States, Italy and Spain. From T cells, B-cell-depleted T cells, or PBMCs came the material, which was cDNA or gDNA.

Libraries were prepared by immunoSEQ multiplex PCR; TCRdb keeps only in-frame clonotypes and omits some of them. The table has fewer than 150,000 clones, roughly nine tenths seen once. The V end was cut by 4 bases, the J end by 0 bases, with 16 bases between. CDR3 length equals 17 residues. Germline CDR1 reads MDHEN; CDR2 reads SYDVKM. The source is a man between 65 and 80 years old who had recovered from COVID-19. This rearrangement joins TRBV28 to TRBJ1-3; D ambiguous. The sequenced sample consisted of peripheral blood. The CDR3: CASSSWALKDSGNTIYF. In DNA, the CDR3 is TGTGCCAGCAGTTCTTGGGCCCTTAAGGACTCTGGAAACACCATATATTTT.